Listed here are 3 T cell receptor beta chains from one sample, sequenced in a study of blood T cell repertoires in COVID-19. TCRdb keeps only in-frame clones here, not all; method: immunoSEQ multiplex PCR. The sample includes 100,000 or so clones, roughly 82% of them seen just once. Sequenced input: peripheral blood. These receptors came from a man between 65 and 85 years old with active or convalescent COVID-19.

CDR3 amino acids: CAWSVVRGGRETQYF. CDR3 sequence (DNA): TGTGCCTGGAGTGTAGTGCGGGGGGGCCGGGAGACCCAGTACTTC. The V and J genes are TRBV30 and TRBJ2-5; 9 nucleotides line up with TRBD2. CDR3 size: 15 residues. From germline, CDR1 is GTSNPN and CDR2 SVGIG (reference sequence). V lost 0 bases, J lost 5 bases, and 7 bases stayed unmatched.

V is TRBV18 and J is TRBJ1-1; maybe TRBD1 (5 bases). The V end lost 6 bases, the J end lost 3 bases, and 11 bases lay between the germline ends. The CDR3 spans 13 residues. Germline CDR1 is KGHSH and CDR2 is LQKENI. In DNA form, the CDR3 reads TGTGCCAGCTCGCCCACAGGAGACACTGAAGCTTTCTTT. This codes for CASSPTGDTEAFF.

The chain has TRBV28 and TRBJ2-5; D is ambiguous. Germline values: CDR1 MDHEN, CDR2 SYDVKM. With 6 bases removed from V and 3 bases from J, the gap between germline ends came to 11 bases. This CDR3 has 13 amino acids. This CDR3 reads CASSFGVKETQYF. CDR3 bases: TGTGCCAGCAGCTTCGGAGTAAAAGAGACCCAGTACTTC.